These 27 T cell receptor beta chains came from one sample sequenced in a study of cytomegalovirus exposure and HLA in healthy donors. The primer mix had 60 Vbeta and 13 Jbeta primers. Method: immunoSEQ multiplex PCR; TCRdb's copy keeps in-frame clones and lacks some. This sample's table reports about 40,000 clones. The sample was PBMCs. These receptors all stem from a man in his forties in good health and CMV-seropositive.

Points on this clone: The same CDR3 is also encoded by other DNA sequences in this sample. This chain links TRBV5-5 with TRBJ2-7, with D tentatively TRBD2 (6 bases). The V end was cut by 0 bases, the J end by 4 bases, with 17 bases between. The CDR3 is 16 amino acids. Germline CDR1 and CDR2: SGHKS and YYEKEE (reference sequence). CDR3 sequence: CASSLALARSWYEQYF. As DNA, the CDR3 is TGTGCCAGCAGCTTGGCACTAGCTCGGAGTTGGTACGAGCAGTACTTC.

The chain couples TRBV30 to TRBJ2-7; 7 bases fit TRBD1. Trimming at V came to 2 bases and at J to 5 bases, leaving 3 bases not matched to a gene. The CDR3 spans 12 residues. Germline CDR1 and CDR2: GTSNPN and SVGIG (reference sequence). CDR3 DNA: TGTGCCTGGAGTTTACAGGGGAACGAGCAGTACTTC. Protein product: CAWSLQGNEQYF.

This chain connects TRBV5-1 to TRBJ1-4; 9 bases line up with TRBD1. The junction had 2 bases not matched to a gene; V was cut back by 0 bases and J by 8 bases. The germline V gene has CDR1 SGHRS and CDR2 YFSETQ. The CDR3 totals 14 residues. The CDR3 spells CASSLGQGEEKLFF. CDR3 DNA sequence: TGCGCCAGCAGCTTGGGACAGGGGGAAGAAAAACTGTTTTTT.

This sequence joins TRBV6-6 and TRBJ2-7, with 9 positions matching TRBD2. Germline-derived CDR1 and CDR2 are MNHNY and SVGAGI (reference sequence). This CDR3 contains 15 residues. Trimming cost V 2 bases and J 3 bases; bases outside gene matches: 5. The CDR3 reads CASSYAGGRGYEQYF. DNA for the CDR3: TGTGCCAGCAGTTACGCGGGGGGGCGGGGCTACGAGCAGTACTTC.

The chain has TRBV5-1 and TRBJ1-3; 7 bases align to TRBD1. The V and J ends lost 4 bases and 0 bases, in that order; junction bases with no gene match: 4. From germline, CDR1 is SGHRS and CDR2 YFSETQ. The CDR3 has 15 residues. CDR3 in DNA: TGCGCCAGCAGCCCGGACAGGAGCTCTGGAAACACCATATATTTT. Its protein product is CASSPDRSSGNTIYF.

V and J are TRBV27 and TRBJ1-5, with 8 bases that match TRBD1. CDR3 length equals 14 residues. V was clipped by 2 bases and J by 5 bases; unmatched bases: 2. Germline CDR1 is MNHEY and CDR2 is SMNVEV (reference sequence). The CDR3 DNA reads TGTGCCAGCAGTTTACTGACAGGGGATCAGCCCCAGCATTTT. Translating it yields CASSLLTGDQPQHF.

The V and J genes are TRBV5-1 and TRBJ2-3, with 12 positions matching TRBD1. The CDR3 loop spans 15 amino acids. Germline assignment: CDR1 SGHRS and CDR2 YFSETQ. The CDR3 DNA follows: TGCGCGACCACAGACCCCGGGACAGGGGGCGATACGCAGTATTTT. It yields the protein CATTDPGTGGDTQYF.

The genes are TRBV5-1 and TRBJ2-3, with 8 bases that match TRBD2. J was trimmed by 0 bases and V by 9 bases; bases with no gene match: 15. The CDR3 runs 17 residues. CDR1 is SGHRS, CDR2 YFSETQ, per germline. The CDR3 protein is CATAPSGRPTSTDTQYF. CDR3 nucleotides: TGCGCCACCGCACCAAGCGGGAGACCCACTAGCACAGATACGCAGTATTTT. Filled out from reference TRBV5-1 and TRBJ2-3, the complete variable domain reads KAGVTQTPRYLIKTRGQQVTLSCSPISGHRSVSWYQQTPGQGLQFLFEYFSETQRNKGNFPGRFSGRQFSNSRSEMNVSTLELGDSALYLCATAPSGRPTSTDTQYFGPGTRLTVL.

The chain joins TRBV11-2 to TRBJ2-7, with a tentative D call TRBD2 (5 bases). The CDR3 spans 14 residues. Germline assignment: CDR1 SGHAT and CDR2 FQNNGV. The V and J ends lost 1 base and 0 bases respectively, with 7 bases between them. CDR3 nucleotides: TGTGCCAGCAGCTTAGCGGGGAGCTCCTACGAGCAGTACTTC. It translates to CASSLAGSSYEQYF. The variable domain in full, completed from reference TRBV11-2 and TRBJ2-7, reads EAGVAQSPRYKIIEKRQSVAFWCNPISGHATLYWYQQILGQGPKLLIQFQNNGVVDDSQLPKDRFSAERLKGVDSTLKIQPAKLEDSAVYLCASSLAGSSYEQYFGPGTRLTVT.

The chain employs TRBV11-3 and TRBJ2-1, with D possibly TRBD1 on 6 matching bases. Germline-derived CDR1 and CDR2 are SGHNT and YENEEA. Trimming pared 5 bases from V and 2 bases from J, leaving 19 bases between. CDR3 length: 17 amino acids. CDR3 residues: CASSPPPGAGTYNEQFF. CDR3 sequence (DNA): TGTGCCAGCAGCCCCCCCCCAGGGGCCGGTACCTACAATGAGCAGTTCTTC. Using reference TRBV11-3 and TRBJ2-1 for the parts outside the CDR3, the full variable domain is EAGVVQSPRYKIIEKKQPVAFWCNPISGHNTLYWYLQNLGQGPELLIRYENEEAVDDSQLPKDRFSAERLKGVDSTLKIQPAELGDSAVYLCASSPPPGAGTYNEQFFGPGTRLTVL.

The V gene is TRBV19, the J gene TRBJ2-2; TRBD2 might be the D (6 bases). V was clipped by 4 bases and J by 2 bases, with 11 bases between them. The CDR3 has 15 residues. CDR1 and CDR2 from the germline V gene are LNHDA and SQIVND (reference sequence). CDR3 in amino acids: CASSKSSGNTGELFF. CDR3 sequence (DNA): TGTGCCAGTAGTAAGAGTAGCGGAAACACCGGGGAGCTGTTTTTT.

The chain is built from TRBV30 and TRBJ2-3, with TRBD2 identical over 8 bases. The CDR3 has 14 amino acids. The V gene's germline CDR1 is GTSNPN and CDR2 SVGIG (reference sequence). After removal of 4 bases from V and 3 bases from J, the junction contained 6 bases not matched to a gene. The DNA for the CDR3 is TGTGCCTGGACCTTAGCGGGACCGACAGATACGCAGTATTTT. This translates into CAWTLAGPTDTQYF.

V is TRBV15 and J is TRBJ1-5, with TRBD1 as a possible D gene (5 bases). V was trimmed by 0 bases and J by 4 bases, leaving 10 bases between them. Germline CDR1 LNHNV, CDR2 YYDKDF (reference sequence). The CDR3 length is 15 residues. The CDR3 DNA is TGTGCCACCAGCAGAGAATGGACAATAAATCAGCCCCAGCATTTT. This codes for CATSREWTINQPQHF.

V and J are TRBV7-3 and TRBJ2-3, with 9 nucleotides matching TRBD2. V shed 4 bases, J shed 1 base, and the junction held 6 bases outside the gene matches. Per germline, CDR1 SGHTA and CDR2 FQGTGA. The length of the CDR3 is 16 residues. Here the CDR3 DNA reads TGTGCCAGCAGCTCCCTTGTAGCGGGGGGCACAGATACGCAGTATTTT. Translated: CASSSLVAGGTDTQYF.

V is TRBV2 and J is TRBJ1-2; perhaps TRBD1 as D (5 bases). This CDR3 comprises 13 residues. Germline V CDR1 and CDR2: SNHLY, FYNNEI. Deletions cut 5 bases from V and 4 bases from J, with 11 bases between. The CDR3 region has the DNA TGTGCCAGCAGTTCAGGGTACGGCTATGGCTACACCTTC. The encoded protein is CASSSGYGYGYTF.

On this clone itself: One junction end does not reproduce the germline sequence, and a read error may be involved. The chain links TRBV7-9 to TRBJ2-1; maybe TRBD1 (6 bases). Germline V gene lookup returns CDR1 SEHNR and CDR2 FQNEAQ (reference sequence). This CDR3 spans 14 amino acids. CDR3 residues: CASSSFGRDNEQFF. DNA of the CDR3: TGTGCCAGCAGCTCCTTTGGCCGGGACAACGAGCAGTTCTTC.

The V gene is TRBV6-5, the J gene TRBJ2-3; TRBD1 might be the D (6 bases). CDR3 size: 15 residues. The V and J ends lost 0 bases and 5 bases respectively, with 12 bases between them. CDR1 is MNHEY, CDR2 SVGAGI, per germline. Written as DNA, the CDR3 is TGTGCCAGCAGTTACTCAACAGGGCCGGGAGATACGCAGTATTTT. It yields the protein CASSYSTGPGDTQYF.

The CDR3 nucleotides read TGCGCCAGCAGCTGGCGGGAGAGGGATACGCAGTATTTT. Protein sequence: CASSWRERDTQYF. The V and J genes are TRBV5-1 and TRBJ2-3, with 7 bases matching TRBD2. V gave up 3 bases and J gave up 6 bases; unmatched junction bases: 4. CDR1 and CDR2 (germline): SGHRS, YFSETQ. This CDR3 spans 13 amino acids.

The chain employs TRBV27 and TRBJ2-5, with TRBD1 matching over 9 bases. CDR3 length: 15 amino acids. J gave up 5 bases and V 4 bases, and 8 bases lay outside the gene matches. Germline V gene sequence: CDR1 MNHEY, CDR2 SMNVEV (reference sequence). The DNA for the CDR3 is TGTGCCAGCAGTTCCACAGGGGGCCGGTGGGAGACCCAGTACTTC. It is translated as CASSSTGGRWETQYF.

The CDR3 sequence is CAWTPFGGAPGELFF. DNA for the CDR3: TGTGCCTGGACCCCGTTCGGGGGGGCGCCGGGGGAGCTGTTTTTT. The V call is TRBV30, the J call TRBJ2-2; 8 bases fit TRBD2. This CDR3 contains 15 residues. Germline V gives CDR1 GTSNPN, CDR2 SVGIG (reference sequence). The trim removed 4 bases at V and 8 bases at J, leaving 12 bases unmatched.

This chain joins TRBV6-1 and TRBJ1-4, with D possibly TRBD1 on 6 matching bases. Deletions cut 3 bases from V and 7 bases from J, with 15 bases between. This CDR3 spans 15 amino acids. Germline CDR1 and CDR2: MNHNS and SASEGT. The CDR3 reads CASSDLGAGGEKLFF. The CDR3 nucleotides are TGTGCCAGCAGTGATTTGGGGGCTGGGGGTGAAAAACTGTTTTTT.

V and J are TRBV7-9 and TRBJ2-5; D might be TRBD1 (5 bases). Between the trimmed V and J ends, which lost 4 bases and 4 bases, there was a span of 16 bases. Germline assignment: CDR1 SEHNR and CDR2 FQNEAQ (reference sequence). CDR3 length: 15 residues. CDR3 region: CASSYYLQGRETQYF. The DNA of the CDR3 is TGTGCCAGCAGCTACTATCTGCAGGGTCGAGAGACCCAGTACTTC.

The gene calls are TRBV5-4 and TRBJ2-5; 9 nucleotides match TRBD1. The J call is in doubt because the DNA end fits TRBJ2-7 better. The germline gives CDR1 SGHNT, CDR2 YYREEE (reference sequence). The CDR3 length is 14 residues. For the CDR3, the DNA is TGTGCCAGCAGCCTGGACAGGGGCTCCTACGAGCAGTACTTC. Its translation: CASSLDRGSYEQYF.

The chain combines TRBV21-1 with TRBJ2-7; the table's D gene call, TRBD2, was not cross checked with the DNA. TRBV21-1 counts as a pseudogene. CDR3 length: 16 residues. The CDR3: CASSTGGQAARNEQYF. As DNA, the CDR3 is TGTGCCAGCAGCACGGGGGGGCAGGCCGCCAGGAACGAGCAGTACTTC.

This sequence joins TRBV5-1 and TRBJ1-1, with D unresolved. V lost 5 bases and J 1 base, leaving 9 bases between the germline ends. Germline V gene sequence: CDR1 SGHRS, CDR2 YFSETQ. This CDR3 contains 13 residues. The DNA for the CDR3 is TGCGCCAGCAGACGCGCCGAGAACACTGAAGCTTTCTTT. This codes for CASRRAENTEAFF.

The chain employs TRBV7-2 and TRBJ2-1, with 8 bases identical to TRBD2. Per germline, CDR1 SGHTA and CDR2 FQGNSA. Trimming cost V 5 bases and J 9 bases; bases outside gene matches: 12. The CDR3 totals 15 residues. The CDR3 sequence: CASSPGTSGFGEQFF. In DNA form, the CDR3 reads TGTGCCAGCAGCCCGGGGACTAGTGGGTTTGGTGAGCAGTTCTTC.

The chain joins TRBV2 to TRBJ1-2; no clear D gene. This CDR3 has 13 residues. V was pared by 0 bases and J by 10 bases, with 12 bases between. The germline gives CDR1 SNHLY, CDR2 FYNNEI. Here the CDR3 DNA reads TGTGCCAGCAGTGAAGCGCTGGGCCTATCCTACACCTTC. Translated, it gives CASSEALGLSYTF.